This T cell receptor (beta chain) was profiled in a study of blood T cell repertoires in COVID-19. Study overall: From the United States, Italy and Spain came samples of acute and convalescent COVID-19. T cells, B-cell-depleted T cells, or PBMCs supplied cDNA or gDNA.

Original data processing: Quantification of nucleated cells was approximated via reference gene primer amplification. Sequencing used immunoSEQ multiplex PCR; TCRdb keeps in-frame clones, though not all of them. V, J and clone size were drawn from that table, and D and trimming were deduced from the DNA. The sample comprises tens of thousands of clones, about 92% of which are singletons, and around 0.97% rests with the top ten. CDR1 is SGHNT, CDR2 YYREEE, per germline (reference sequence). The CDR3 spans 17 residues. V was cut by 3 bases and J by 5 bases, with 21 bases left in between. The chain combines TRBV5-4 with TRBJ2-1, with a possible D match to TRBD2 (7 bases). The TCR comes from a woman aged 45 to 65 in a cohort sampled during active COVID-19. Sequencing used peripheral blood. DNA of the CDR3: TGTGCCAGCAGCTCCTTGGGAGGGGCAGGGGTAAACAATGAGCAGTTCTTC. Amino acid sequence: CASSSLGGAGVNNEQFF. The full variable domain, its missing parts supplied by reference TRBV5-4 and TRBJ2-1, is ETGVTQSPTHLIKTRGQQVTLRCSSQSGHNTVSWYQQALGQGPQFIFQYYREEENGRGNFPPRFSGLQFPNYSSELNVNALELDDSALYLCASSSLGGAGVNNEQFFGPGTRLTVL.